The 9 T cell receptor beta chains given below trace back to one sample, sequenced in a study of cytomegalovirus exposure and HLA in healthy donors. The PCR contained 60 Vbeta and 13 Jbeta primers. This table comes from immunoSEQ multiplex PCR, and its TCRdb copy is limited to in-frame clones, with some not included. Its clone listing holds 150,000 or so clones. Specimen: PBMCs. These receptors were obtained from a woman between 18 and 29 years old in good health and CMV-seronegative.

The chain recombines TRBV5-1 with TRBJ2-1; 7 positions match TRBD2. Germline loops: CDR1 SGHRS, CDR2 YFSETQ. V shed 0 bases, J shed 5 bases, and the junction held 8 bases outside the gene matches. The CDR3 consists of 16 residues. This chain's CDR3 is CASSLAPAGANNEQFF. The DNA for the CDR3 is TGCGCCAGCAGCTTGGCTCCCGCGGGAGCCAACAATGAGCAGTTCTTC.

The chain joins TRBV6-5 to TRBJ2-1; no clear D gene. Germline values: CDR1 MNHEY, CDR2 SVGAGI. This CDR3 has 16 residues. Trimming removed 2 bases at V and 6 bases at J, with 17 bases between. The CDR3 DNA reads as TGTGCCAGCAGTTACACCACTATGAAGGTAATCAATGAGCAGTTCTTC. Translation gives CASSYTTMKVINEQFF.

The chain carries TRBV5-1 and TRBJ2-2; 11 bases are shared with TRBD2. Germline V gene data show CDR1 as SGHRS and CDR2 as YFSETQ. With V trimmed by 4 bases and J by 5 bases, 7 bases remained unmatched. The CDR3 runs 16 residues. This CDR3 reads CASSVSTSGRTGELFF. CDR3 DNA sequence: TGCGCCAGCAGCGTATCAACTAGCGGGAGAACCGGGGAGCTGTTTTTT.

The V gene is TRBV30, the J gene TRBJ1-6; 8 bases are shared with TRBD1. V trimming: 4 bases; J trimming: 10 bases; junction bases outside the gene matches: 6. This CDR3 contains 13 residues. Germline V gene sequence: CDR1 GTSNPN, CDR2 SVGIG (reference sequence). The CDR3 loop reads CAWNDRGHSPLHF. The CDR3 nucleotides read TGTGCCTGGAATGACAGGGGTCACTCACCCCTCCACTTT. Looking up the rest from reference TRBV30 and TRBJ1-6 gives the full variable domain: SQTIHQWPATLVQPVGSPLSLECTVEGTSNPNLYWYRQAAGRGLQLLFYSVGIGQISSEVPQNLSASRPQDRQFILSSKKLLLSDSGFYLCAWNDRGHSPLHFGNGTRLTVT.

The rearrangement links TRBV12-5 to TRBJ1-1, with D possibly TRBD1 on 5 matching bases. There are 14 residues in the CDR3. From germline, CDR1 is LGHNT and CDR2 FRNRAP. The ends were cut back, 5 bases at V and 1 base at J, with 11 bases in the middle. The DNA for the CDR3 is TGTGCTAGTGGTCGTGGGGCAGGGAACACTGAAGCTTTCTTT. It codes for CASGRGAGNTEAFF.

The rearrangement uses TRBV6-5 and TRBJ1-5; D call uncertain. From germline, CDR1 is MNHEY and CDR2 SVGAGI. V was pared by 5 bases and J by 0 bases, with 11 bases between. The CDR3 totals 15 residues. DNA for the CDR3: TGTGCCAGCAGTGTTCGTCCCTATAGCAATCAGCCCCAGCATTTT. It is translated as CASSVRPYSNQPQHF.

The chain uses TRBV4-3 and TRBJ2-7, with D possibly being TRBD2 (6 bases). V was shortened by 3 bases and J by 7 bases, with 10 bases between the two germline ends. The CDR3 sequence is 12 residues long. Germline-derived CDR1 and CDR2 are LGHNA and YSLEER. CDR3 loop: CASSHPAGEQYV. For the CDR3, the DNA is TGCGCCAGCAGCCACCCCGCGGGGGAGCAGTACGTC.

The chain employs TRBV7-9 and TRBJ2-2; 15 nucleotides line up with TRBD2. After removal of 4 bases from V and 5 bases from J, the junction contained 5 bases not matched to a gene. From germline, CDR1 is SEHNR and CDR2 FQNEAQ (reference sequence). This CDR3 is 17 amino acids long. The CDR3 here is CASSSGTSGRLTGELFF. The DNA for the CDR3 is TGTGCCAGCAGCTCCGGGACTAGCGGGAGGTTGACCGGGGAGCTGTTTTTT.

The chain joins TRBV9 to TRBJ1-4; D may be TRBD1 (5 bases). The V gene lost 0 bases and the J gene lost 8 bases, with 14 bases spanning the gap. The germline CDR1 and CDR2 sequences are SGDLS and YYNGEE. The CDR3 covers 15 residues. CDR3 coding DNA: TGTGCCAGCAGCGTAGGGGGAGGGGTCGGCGAAAAACTGTTTTTT. Translated: CASSVGGGVGEKLFF.